A selection of T cell receptor beta chains follows, all from one sample in a study of blood T cells in healthy people across ages. TCRdb itself ran the 5' RACE reads through MiXCR, one entry per CDR3 protein. This table has roughly 800,000 distinct CDR3 sequences, 25% to 30% appearing once. The same specimen was also included in a second study, on T cells of mothers and their children.

The sample comprised blood. The source of these receptors is a boy aged 10-17 years in good health. CDR3s include the opening cysteine and the closing phenylalanine or tryptophan. A D gene is named only where the DNA matches it firmly. The size of a clone is reported for some rows only, either as once, few or many, or as a class for expanded clones.

J gene	V gene	clone size	D gene	CDR3 protein	CDR3 DNA
TRBJ1-3	TRBV29-1	-	-	CSVEGFAGNTIYF	TGCAGCGTTGAGGGGTTCGCCGGAAACACCATATATTTT
TRBJ2-1	TRBV18	-	-	CASSHGGTGQKWSSYNEQFF	TGTGCCAGCTCCCACGGGGGTACCGGCCAAAAATGGAGCTCCTACAATGAGCAGTTCTTC
TRBJ1-6	TRBV11-1	few	-	CASSLARTKDTKPGGGSPLHF	TGTGCCAGCAGCTTAGCGAGAACAAAGGACACGAAGCCCGGGGGAGGTTCACCCCTCCACTTT
TRBJ1-2	TRBV3-1	few	-	CASSLSRQRLYGYTF	TGTGCCAGCAGCCTATCCCGACAGAGGCTCTATGGCTACACCTTC
TRBJ2-2	TRBV7-3	few	TRBD1	CASSPRTGDTGELFF	TGTGCCAGCAGTCCAAGGACAGGGGACACCGGGGAGCTGTTTTTT
TRBJ2-4	TRBV30	few	-	CAWSAYLNQGAKNIQYF	TGTGCCTGGAGTGCCTACCTGAATCAGGGGGCCAAAAACATTCAGTACTTC
TRBJ2-5	TRBV5-1	few	-	CASSRTTGKNQETQYF	TGCGCCAGCAGCAGGACCACAGGCAAAAACCAAGAGACCCAGTACTTC
TRBJ2-1	TRBV20-1	-	-	CSARGDYPNEQFF	TGCAGTGCTAGGGGGGATTACCCCAATGAGCAGTTCTTC
TRBJ2-1	TRBV7-9	-	-	CASSPPNEQFF	TGTGCCAGCAGCCCTCCCAATGAGCAGTTCTTC
TRBJ1-2	TRBV30	few	-	CAWSVGSRGYTF	TGTGCCTGGAGTGTAGGGTCGCGGGGATACACCTTC
TRBJ2-1	TRBV12-3/TRBV12-4	-	-	CASSLGKSSYNEQFF	TGTGCCAGCAGTTTGGGAAAGAGCTCCTACAATGAGCAGTTCTTC
TRBJ2-1	TRBV9	-	-	CASGGEQFF	TGTGCCAGCGGGGGAGAGCAGTTCTTC
TRBJ2-5	TRBV5-1	few	-	CASSLVSGWETQYF	TGCGCCAGCAGCTTGGTTTCAGGGTGGGAGACCCAGTACTTC
TRBJ2-5	TRBV7-8	many	TRBD1	CASSRIVPGQQETQYF	TGTGCCAGCAGCCGGATCGTGCCGGGACAGCAAGAGACCCAGTACTTC
TRBJ2-6	TRBV5-1	-	-	CASSWPPGGSKPGANVLTF	TGCGCCAGCAGCTGGCCCCCTGGGGGTAGCAAGCCTGGGGCCAACGTCCTGACTTTC
TRBJ1-4	TRBV28	-	-	CASSLGRGRGGKLFF	TGTGCCAGCAGTTTAGGGAGGGGTCGAGGTGGAAAACTGTTTTTT
TRBJ2-7	TRBV27	few	-	CASKGEGRYEQYF	TGTGCCAGCAAGGGTGAGGGGCGCTACGAGCAGTACTTC
TRBJ2-5	TRBV19	-	TRBD2	CASSRAGSKETQYF	TGTGCCAGTAGTAGAGCGGGGAGCAAAGAGACCCAGTACTTC
TRBJ2-7	TRBV7-3	few	-	CASSPTDRSPYEQYF	TGTGCCAGCAGCCCCACCGACAGGAGCCCCTACGAGCAGTACTTC
TRBJ2-1	TRBV2	few	-	CASSEGREQFF	TGTGCCAGCAGTGAGGGGCGGGAGCAGTTCTTC
TRBJ2-1	TRBV2	-	-	CASSPPEAYNEQFF	TGTGCCAGCAGCCCCCCGGAAGCTTACAATGAGCAGTTCTTC
TRBJ2-3	TRBV9	-	TRBD2	CASSAGRGGTDTQYF	TGTGCCAGCAGCGCCGGGAGGGGGGGCACAGATACGCAGTATTTT
TRBJ2-1	TRBV11-2	-	-	CASKDRDNEQFF	TGTGCCAGCAAGGACAGAGACAATGAGCAGTTCTTC
TRBJ1-4	TRBV11-2	few	-	CASSLAPWEKLFF	TGTGCCAGCAGCTTAGCTCCCTGGGAAAAACTGTTTTTT
TRBJ2-7	TRBV28	-	TRBD1	CASSASGTGPYEQYF	TGTGCCAGCAGTGCCTCCGGGACAGGTCCCTACGAGCAGTACTTC
TRBJ2-5	TRBV20-1	-	TRBD2	CSAGRGVGQETQYF	TGCAGTGCTGGGCGGGGGGTGGGCCAAGAGACCCAGTACTTC
TRBJ2-5	TRBV7-2	few	-	CASSLFGQEETQYF	TGTGCCAGCAGCTTATTCGGTCAGGAAGAGACCCAGTACTTC
TRBJ2-3	TRBV7-2	-	TRBD2	CASSLASGGADTQYF	TGTGCCAGCAGCTTGGCTAGCGGGGGGGCAGATACGCAGTATTTT